A single sample gave rise to the 9 T cell receptor beta chains below, sequenced in a study of tumor-infiltrating lymphocytes in localized non-small cell lung cancer. Clones were sequenced by immunoSEQ multiplex PCR, and TCRdb holds only the in-frame ones, with some missing. The sample includes 14,000 to 15,000 clones, around 81% of them seen just once. Sequencing input: lung tumor tissue. Receptor source: a human donor with non-small cell lung cancer.

On this clone: This same CDR3 is encoded by further DNA sequences in the sample. This chain connects TRBV7-2 to TRBJ2-3; 7 bases map to TRBD2. V lost 5 bases and J lost 2; bases outside the gene matches: 7. The length of the CDR3 is 15 residues. Looked up from germline, CDR1 is SGHTA and CDR2 is FQGNSA. CDR3 DNA sequence: TGTGCCAGCAGCCTCGGGGGGACCTCCACAGATACGCAGTATTTT. Protein: CASSLGGTSTDTQYF.

The CDR3 protein is CASSSDWWGGGPYEQYF. The CDR3 bases are TGTGCCAGCAGCTCAGACTGGTGGGGTGGGGGGCCCTACGAGCAGTACTTC. This rearrangement joins TRBV7-8 to TRBJ2-7; either TRBD1 or TRBD2 may supply D (6 bases each). The CDR3 has 17 residues. Trimming removed 4 bases from V and 2 bases from J, with 21 bases in between. Germline V CDR1 and CDR2: SGHVS, FQNEAQ.

V usage is TRBV19 and J usage is TRBJ1-4; 7 bases are a match to TRBD1. Germline CDR1 and CDR2: LNHDA and SQIVND (reference sequence). The CDR3 loop spans 14 amino acids. Losses at the gene ends were 1 base for V and 8 bases for J; bases not matched to a gene: 4. In DNA form, the CDR3 reads TGTGCCAGTAGTATAGGAAGAGGGGGCGAAAAACTGTTTTTT. Protein sequence: CASSIGRGGEKLFF.

This clone has a handful of counts. The genes are TRBV6-5 and TRBJ2-7; 10 bases are a match to TRBD1. The CDR3 length is 14 residues. Germline CDR1 is MNHEY and CDR2 is SVGAGI. Losses at the gene ends were 5 bases for V and 6 bases for J; bases not matched to a gene: 7. CDR3 sequence: CASSTTDRGREQYF. DNA for the CDR3: TGTGCCAGCAGTACTACAGACAGGGGGCGCGAGCAGTACTTC.

V gene TRBV11-3 combines with J gene TRBJ2-2, with a possible D match to TRBD2 (6 bases). Looked up from germline, CDR1 is SGHNT and CDR2 is YENEEA. The CDR3 has 15 residues. With 4 bases removed from V and 2 bases from J, the gap between germline ends came to 11 bases. The CDR3 here is CASSSRDLNTGELFF. The CDR3 nucleotides read TGTGCCAGCAGCTCAAGGGACTTAAACACCGGGGAGCTGTTTTTT. Full variable domain (outside the CDR3, taken from reference TRBV11-3 and TRBJ2-2): EAGVVQSPRYKIIEKKQPVAFWCNPISGHNTLYWYLQNLGQGPELLIRYENEEAVDDSQLPKDRFSAERLKGVDSTLKIQPAELGDSAVYLCASSSRDLNTGELFFGEGSRLTVL.

The chain employs TRBV6-5 and TRBJ1-6; a weak D match, TRBD1 (5 bases). Germline CDR1 reads MNHEY; CDR2 reads SVGAGI. This CDR3 has 15 residues. The V end lost 6 bases, the J end lost 9 bases, and 18 bases lay between the germline ends. The CDR3 DNA is TGTGCCAGCAGCCCCAGGGATCCCTCTCGTTCACCCCTCCACTTT. Amino acids: CASSPRDPSRSPLHF.

This chain uses TRBV2 with TRBJ1-5, with D unresolved. Germline V CDR1 and CDR2: SNHLY, FYNNEI. V lost 5 bases and J lost 9, with 8 bases in between. CDR3 length: 11 residues. CDR3 sequence: CASSYTGPQHF. CDR3 bases: TGTGCCAGCAGTTATACCGGGCCCCAGCATTTT. The variable domain in full, completed from reference TRBV2 and TRBJ1-5, reads EPEVTQTPSHQVTQMGQEVILRCVPISNHLYFYWYRQILGQKVEFLVSFYNNEISEKSEIFDDQFSVERPDGSNFTLKIRSTKLEDSAMYFCASSYTGPQHFGDGTRLSIL.

This chain joins TRBV19 and TRBJ2-7; a possible D gene is TRBD1 (5 bases). This CDR3 spans 13 amino acids. Germline CDR1 and CDR2: LNHDA and SQIVND (reference sequence). Trimming took off 6 bases at V and 1 base at J, with 10 bases between the two ends. The CDR3 DNA reads as TGTGCCAGTAGCGAGACAGTTTCCTACGAGCAGTACTTC. Its protein is CASSETVSYEQYF.

The V and J genes are TRBV10-3 and TRBJ1-1; the match to TRBD1 covers 7 bases. CDR3 length: 14 residues. J lost 1 base, V lost 6 bases, and 5 bases had no gene match. CDR1 ENHRY and CDR2 SYGVKD come from the germline V gene. The CDR3 sequence: CAISKGQANTEAFF. The CDR3 DNA is TGTGCCATCAGCAAAGGACAGGCGAACACTGAAGCTTTCTTT.